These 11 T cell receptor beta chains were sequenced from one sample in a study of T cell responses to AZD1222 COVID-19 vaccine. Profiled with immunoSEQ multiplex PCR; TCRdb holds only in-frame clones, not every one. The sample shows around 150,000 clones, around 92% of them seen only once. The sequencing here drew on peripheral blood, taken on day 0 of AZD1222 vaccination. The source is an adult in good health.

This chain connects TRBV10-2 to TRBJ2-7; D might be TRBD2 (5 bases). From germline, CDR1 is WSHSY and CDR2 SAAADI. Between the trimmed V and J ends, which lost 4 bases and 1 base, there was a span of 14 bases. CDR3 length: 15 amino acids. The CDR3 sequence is CASSVAASRSYEQYF. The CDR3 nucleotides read TGCGCCAGCAGTGTAGCTGCTAGCAGGTCCTACGAGCAGTACTTC.

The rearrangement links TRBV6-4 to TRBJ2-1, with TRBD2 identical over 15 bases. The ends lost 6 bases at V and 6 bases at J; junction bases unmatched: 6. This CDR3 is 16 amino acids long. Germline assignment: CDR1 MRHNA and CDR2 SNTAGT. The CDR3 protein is CASSGGLAGGPNEQFF. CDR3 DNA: TGTGCCAGCAGCGGGGGACTAGCGGGAGGCCCCAATGAGCAGTTCTTC.

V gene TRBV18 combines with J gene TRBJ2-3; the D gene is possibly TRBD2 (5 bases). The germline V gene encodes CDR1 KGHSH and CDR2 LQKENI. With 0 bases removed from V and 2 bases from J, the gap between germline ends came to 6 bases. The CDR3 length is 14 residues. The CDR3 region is CASSPPGVTDTQYF. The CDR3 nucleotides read TGTGCCAGCTCACCACCGGGAGTCACAGATACGCAGTATTTT.

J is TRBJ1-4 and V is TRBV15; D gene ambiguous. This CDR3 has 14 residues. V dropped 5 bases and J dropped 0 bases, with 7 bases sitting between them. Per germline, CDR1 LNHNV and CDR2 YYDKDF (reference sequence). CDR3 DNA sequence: TGTGCCACCAGCGGAGTTGCAACTAATGAAAAACTGTTTTTT. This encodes CATSGVATNEKLFF. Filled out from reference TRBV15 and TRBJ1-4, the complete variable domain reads DAMVIQNPRYQVTQFGKPVTLSCSQTLNHNVMYWYQQKSSQAPKLLFHYYDKDFNNEADTPDNFQSRRPNTSFCFLDIRSPGLGDTAMYLCATSGVATNEKLFFGSGTQLSVL.

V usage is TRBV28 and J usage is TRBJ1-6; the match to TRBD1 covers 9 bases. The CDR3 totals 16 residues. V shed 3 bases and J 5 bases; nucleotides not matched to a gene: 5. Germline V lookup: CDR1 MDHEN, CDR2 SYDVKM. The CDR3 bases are TGTGCCAGCAGTTTTTTGGGGACAGGGAATAATTCACCCCTCCACTTT. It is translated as CASSFLGTGNNSPLHF.

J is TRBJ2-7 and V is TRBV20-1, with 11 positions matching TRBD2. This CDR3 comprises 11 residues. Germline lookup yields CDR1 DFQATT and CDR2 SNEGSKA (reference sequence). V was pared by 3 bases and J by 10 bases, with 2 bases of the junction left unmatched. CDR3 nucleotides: TGCAGTGCTAGGGGACTAGCGGAACAGTACTTC. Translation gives CSARGLAEQYF.

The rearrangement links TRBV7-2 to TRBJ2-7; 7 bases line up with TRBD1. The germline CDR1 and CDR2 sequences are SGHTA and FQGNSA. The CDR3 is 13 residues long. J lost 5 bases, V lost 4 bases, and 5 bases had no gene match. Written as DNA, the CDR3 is TGTGCCAGCAGCTCTTCCACAGGGGACGAGCAGTACTTC. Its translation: CASSSSTGDEQYF.

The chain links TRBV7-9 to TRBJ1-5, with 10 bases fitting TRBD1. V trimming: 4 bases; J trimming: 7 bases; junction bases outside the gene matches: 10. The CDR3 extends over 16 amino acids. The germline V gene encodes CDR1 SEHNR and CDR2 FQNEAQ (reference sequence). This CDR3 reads CASSYSRDRGNQPQHF. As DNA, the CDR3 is TGTGCCAGCAGCTATTCTCGGGACAGGGGAAACCAGCCCCAGCATTTT.

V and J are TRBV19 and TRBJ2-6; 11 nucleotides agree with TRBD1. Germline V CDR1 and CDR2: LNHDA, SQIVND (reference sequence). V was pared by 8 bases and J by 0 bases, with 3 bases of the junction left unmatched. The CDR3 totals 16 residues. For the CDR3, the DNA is TGTGCCAGTTGGGACAGGGGGATCTCTGGGGCCAACGTCCTGACTTTC. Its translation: CASWDRGISGANVLTF.

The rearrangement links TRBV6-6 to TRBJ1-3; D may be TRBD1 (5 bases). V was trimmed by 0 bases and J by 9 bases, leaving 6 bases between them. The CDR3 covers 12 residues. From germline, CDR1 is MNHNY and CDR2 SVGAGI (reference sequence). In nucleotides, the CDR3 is TGTGCCAGCAGTTACTCGACAGTCACCATATATTTT. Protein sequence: CASSYSTVTIYF.

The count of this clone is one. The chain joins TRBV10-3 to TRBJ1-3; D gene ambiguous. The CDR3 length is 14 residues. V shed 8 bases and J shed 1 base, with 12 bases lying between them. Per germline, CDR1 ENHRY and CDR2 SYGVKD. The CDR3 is CAIGPSESGNTIYF. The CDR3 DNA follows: TGTGCCATCGGACCCTCCGAGTCTGGAAACACCATATATTTT.